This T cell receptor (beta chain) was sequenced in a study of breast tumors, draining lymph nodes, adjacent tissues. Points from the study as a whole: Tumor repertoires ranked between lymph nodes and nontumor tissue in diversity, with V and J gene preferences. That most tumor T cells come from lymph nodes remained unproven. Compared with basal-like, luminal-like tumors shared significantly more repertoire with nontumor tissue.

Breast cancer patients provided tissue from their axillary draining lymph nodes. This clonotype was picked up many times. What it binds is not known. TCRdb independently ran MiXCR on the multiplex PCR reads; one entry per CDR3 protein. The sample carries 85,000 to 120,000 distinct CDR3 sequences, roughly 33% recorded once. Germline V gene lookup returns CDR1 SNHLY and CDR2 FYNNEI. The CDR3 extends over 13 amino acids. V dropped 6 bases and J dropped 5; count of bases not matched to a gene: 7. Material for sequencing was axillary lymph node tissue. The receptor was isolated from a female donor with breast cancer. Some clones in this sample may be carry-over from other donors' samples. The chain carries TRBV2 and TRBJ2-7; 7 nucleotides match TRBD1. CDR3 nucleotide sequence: TGTGCCAGCAGCAACAGGGGTTCAGACGAGCAGTACTTC. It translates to CASSNRGSDEQYF.